The next 25 T cell receptor beta chains were all read from a single sample in a study of T cells expressing NK-cell markers. TCRdb re-called the 5' RACE reads; every CDR3 protein appears as one record, without DNA. The sample holds 150,000 to 200,000 distinct CDR3 sequences. Sequencing used blood T cells: a sorted CD56 or NKG2C T cell subset, CD4+ or CD8+ T cells, or bulk PBMC T cells (not recorded which). The receptors here all came from a man aged 18-75 years in good health.

V and J are TRBV5-1 and TRBJ2-3; the D call from TCRdb, TRBD1, cannot be confirmed without DNA. The CDR3 is 14 residues long. In germline, CDR1 is SGHRS, CDR2 YFSETQ. This CDR3 is CASSLVTGEDTQYF.

CDR3 region: CASGLPLIQGGNSYEQYF. This chain links TRBV12-5 with TRBJ2-7; the D gene TCRdb calls, TRBD1, cannot be checked with no DNA. The CDR3 runs 18 residues. Germline V gene data show CDR1 as LGHNT and CDR2 as FRNRAP. Full variable domain (outside the CDR3, taken from reference TRBV12-5 and TRBJ2-7): DARVTQTPRHKVTEMGQEVTMRCQPILGHNTVFWYRQTMMQGLELLAYFRNRAPLDDSGMPKDRFSAEMPDATLATLKIQPSEPRDSAVYFCASGLPLIQGGNSYEQYFGPGTRLTVT.

This sequence joins TRBV20-1 and TRBJ1-5; there is no DNA to check the TCRdb D call of TRBD1. This CDR3 has 16 residues. CDR1 and CDR2 (germline): DFQATT, SNEGSKA (reference sequence). This chain's CDR3 is CSARADRGLSNQPQHF.

This chain uses TRBV19 with TRBJ2-7; the TCRdb call, TRBD2, lacks DNA for checking. The CDR3 contains 13 residues. Per germline, CDR1 LNHDA and CDR2 SQIVND (reference sequence). The CDR3: CATSSGGAYEQYF.

The chain recombines TRBV19 with TRBJ2-1; TCRdb's D call, TRBD1, is unchecked because there is no DNA. Per germline, CDR1 LNHDA and CDR2 SQIVND (reference sequence). This CDR3 comprises 15 residues. CDR3 region: CASSTGQGSYNEQFF.

The genes are TRBV5-4 and TRBJ2-5. Germline loops: CDR1 SGHNT, CDR2 YYREEE (reference sequence). The CDR3 runs to 13 residues. The CDR3 region is CASSYLLEETHYF.

The V gene is TRBV20-1, the J gene TRBJ2-7; no DNA is available, so the TRBD1 call from TCRdb remains unchecked. Germline V gene sequence: CDR1 DFQATT, CDR2 SNEGSKA (reference sequence). The CDR3 loop spans 14 amino acids. CDR3 residues: CSAYQGGVGYEQYF.

V is TRBV6-1 and J is TRBJ2-1; the TCRdb D gene call, TRBD1, has no DNA to confirm it. CDR3 length equals 15 residues. The germline V gene encodes CDR1 MNHNS and CDR2 SASEGT. CDR3 region: CASSVDRGKYNEQFF.

The CDR3 loop is CASSSLAAPERTEAFF. The rearrangement joins TRBV27 to TRBJ1-1. Germline lookup yields CDR1 MNHEY and CDR2 SMNVEV (reference sequence). This CDR3 region has 16 residues.

The V gene is TRBV15, the J gene TRBJ2-7; without DNA, the TCRdb call of TRBD1 cannot be checked. CDR1 is LNHNV and CDR2 is YYDKDF in the germline V gene (reference sequence). The CDR3 consists of 13 residues. CDR3 loop: CATSNGGVNEQYF.

V is TRBV11-2 and J is TRBJ2-7; lacking DNA, the TRBD1 call made by TCRdb goes unchecked. Germline V gene lookup returns CDR1 SGHAT and CDR2 FQNNGV. CDR3 size: 16 residues. CDR3 region: CASSITPGASTHEQYF.

V gene TRBV20-1 combines with J gene TRBJ2-7; the TCRdb D gene call, TRBD1, has no DNA to confirm it. Germline V gene lookup returns CDR1 DFQATT and CDR2 SNEGSKA (reference sequence). The CDR3 is 14 amino acids. The CDR3 loop reads CSARDHRGGYEQYF.

J is TRBJ2-5 and V is TRBV3-1. Per germline, CDR1 LGHDT and CDR2 YNNKEL (reference sequence). CDR3 length equals 14 residues. The CDR3 sequence is CASSQDERPETQYF.

The chain joins TRBV28 to TRBJ2-7; without DNA, the TCRdb call of TRBD2 cannot be checked. Germline V gene lookup returns CDR1 MDHEN and CDR2 SYDVKM. The CDR3 extends over 18 amino acids. The chain's CDR3 is CASSLPLLTQGGLYEQYF.

The chain has TRBV6-2 or TRBV6-3 and TRBJ2-2; the TRBD1 assignment by TCRdb is unverifiable without DNA. Germline loops: CDR1 MNHEY, CDR2 SVGEGT. The CDR3 has 15 residues. The CDR3 reads CASSPDRSETGELFF.

The V and J genes are TRBV13 and TRBJ2-1; TCRdb designates TRBD1, a call that cannot be tested without DNA. Germline V lookup: CDR1 PRHDT, CDR2 FYEKMQ (reference sequence). CDR3 length: 14 amino acids. The CDR3 reads CASSLDRVGNEQFF.

The chain is built from TRBV6-1 and TRBJ2-2. From germline, CDR1 is MNHNS and CDR2 SASEGT. The CDR3 length is 16 residues. This CDR3 reads CASSEFWAKNTGELFF.

The chain is built from TRBV7-8 and TRBJ2-7. CDR1 is SGHVS and CDR2 is FQNEAQ in the germline V gene. The CDR3 is 15 amino acids. The CDR3 spells CASSSGSSGSYEQYF.

The rearrangement uses TRBV2 and TRBJ2-7. The CDR3 contains 14 residues. Germline V gene sequence: CDR1 SNHLY, CDR2 FYNNEI. The CDR3 sequence: CASRLGGLTYEQYF.

V is TRBV5-1 and J is TRBJ2-5; the TRBD1 assignment by TCRdb is unverifiable without DNA. This CDR3 region has 13 residues. Germline CDR1 reads SGHRS; CDR2 reads YFSETQ. The CDR3 sequence is CASGAGLQETQYF.

The chain uses TRBV11-1 and TRBJ2-7; lacking DNA, the TRBD1 call made by TCRdb goes unchecked. Germline V CDR1 and CDR2: SGHAT, FQDESV (reference sequence). The CDR3 covers 17 residues. This chain's CDR3 is CASSFFDPGQGSYEQYF.

The J gene is TRBJ2-7, the V gene TRBV2; TCRdb's D gene call, TRBD1, goes unchecked for lack of DNA. The V gene's germline CDR1 is SNHLY and CDR2 FYNNEI. The CDR3 has 15 residues. CDR3 in amino acids: CASSWSGTGANGQYF.

CDR3 protein: CASSSLGGSFGEQYF. The chain links TRBV27 to TRBJ2-7; TCRdb selects TRBD1, and the lack of DNA leaves this call unchecked. The germline V gene encodes CDR1 MNHEY and CDR2 SMNVEV (reference sequence). This CDR3 region has 15 residues.

The gene calls are TRBV12-3 or TRBV12-4 and TRBJ2-7; TCRdb selects TRBD1, and the lack of DNA leaves this call unchecked. The CDR3 sequence is 14 residues long. The CDR3 here is CASSQTGYSYEQYF.

CDR3 sequence reads: CASSQGAGGGETQYF. The V and J genes are TRBV3-1 and TRBJ2-5; the TCRdb call, TRBD2, lacks DNA for checking. There are 15 residues in the CDR3. Germline V CDR1 and CDR2: LGHDT, YNNKEL (reference sequence).